This entry concerns a single T cell receptor beta chain. Germline CDR1 MNHEY, CDR2 SVGAGI. The CDR3 has 15 residues. V lost 6 bases, J lost 2 bases, and 9 bases stayed unmatched. Original processing methods: How many nucleated cells were present was estimated from reference gene primer amplification. Assay: immunoSEQ multiplex PCR; the TCRdb copy retains only in-frame clones and omits some. That table furnishes V, J and clone size, whereas the DNA furnished D and trimming. This sample has fewer than 350,000 clones, with roughly 85% found just once. This specimen comes from a study of blood T cell repertoires in COVID-19. Study as a whole: From the United States, Italy and Spain came samples of acute and convalescent COVID-19. PBMCs, B-cell-depleted T cells, or T cells were the source of the cDNA or gDNA that made up the material.

This TCR came from a human donor in a cohort sampled during active COVID-19. The sequenced sample was peripheral blood. This chain uses TRBV6-5 with TRBJ1-2; 7 bases line up with TRBD1. The CDR3 DNA sequence: TGTGCCAGCAGCGCCGTAGACAGGGTCAACTATGGCTACACCTTC. Its translation: CASSAVDRVNYGYTF.